The rows below give T cell receptor beta chains drawn from one sample of a study of CD8+CD57+ T cells in acquired aplastic anemia. TCRdb used MiXCR to reprocess the reads, holding one entry per CDR3 protein. The table has roughly 180,000 distinct CDR3 sequences, approximately 48% seen once. Sequencing was carried out using sorted CD4+, CD8+, or CD8+CD57+ T cells (not recorded which) from PBMCs. These receptors came from a human donor with aplastic anemia. The CDR3 runs from the conserved cysteine through the conserved F or W. Expanded clones get a size class; other rows say once, few or many, or leave the size out.

TRBJ2-7 TRBV2 NA CASRVNTGFCF
TRBJ1-1 TRBV20-1 NA CGARQGGQGSEASF
TRBJ1-1 TRBV2 NA CASRSSGKAFF
TRBJ2-2 TRBV5-1 NA CASSFVGELFF
TRBJ2-3 TRBV5-4 NA CASSLGSGAPTDTQYF
TRBJ2-7 TRBV20-1 NA CSANSGGYEQYF
TRBJ1-1 TRBV6-1 NA CASSEGRPNTEAFF
TRBJ2-3 TRBV20-1 many CSAKTPGSDTQYF
TRBJ2-7 TRBV29-1 NA CSVRTGVDEQYF
TRBJ2-1 TRBV5-1 NA CASSPGGGATYNEQFF
TRBJ2-3 TRBV29-1 NA CSVKRGDTDTQYF